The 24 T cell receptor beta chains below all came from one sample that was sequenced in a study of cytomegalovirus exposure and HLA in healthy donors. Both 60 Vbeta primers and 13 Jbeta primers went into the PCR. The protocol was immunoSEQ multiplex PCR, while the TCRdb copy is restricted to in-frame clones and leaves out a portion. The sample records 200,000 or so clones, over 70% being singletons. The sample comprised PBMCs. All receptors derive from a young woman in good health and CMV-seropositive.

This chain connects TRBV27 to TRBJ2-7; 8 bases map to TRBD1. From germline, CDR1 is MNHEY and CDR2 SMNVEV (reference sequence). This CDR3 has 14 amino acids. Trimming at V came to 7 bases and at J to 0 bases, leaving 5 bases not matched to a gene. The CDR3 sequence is CASKRQGLSYEQYV. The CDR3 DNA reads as TGTGCCAGCAAACGACAGGGGCTCTCCTACGAGCAGTACGTC.

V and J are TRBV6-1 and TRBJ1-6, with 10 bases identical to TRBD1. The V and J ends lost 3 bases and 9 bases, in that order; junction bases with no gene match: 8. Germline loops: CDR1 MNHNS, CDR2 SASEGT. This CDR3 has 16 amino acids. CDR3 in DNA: TGTGCCAGCAGTGAGGGACAGGGGAGGATGGTTTCACCCCTCCACTTT. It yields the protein CASSEGQGRMVSPLHF.

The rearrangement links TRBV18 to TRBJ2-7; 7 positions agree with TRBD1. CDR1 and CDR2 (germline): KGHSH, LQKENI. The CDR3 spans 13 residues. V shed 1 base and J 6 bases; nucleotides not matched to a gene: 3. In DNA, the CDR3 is TGTGCCAGCTCACCACTAGGACAGGCCGAGCAGTACGTC. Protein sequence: CASSPLGQAEQYV.

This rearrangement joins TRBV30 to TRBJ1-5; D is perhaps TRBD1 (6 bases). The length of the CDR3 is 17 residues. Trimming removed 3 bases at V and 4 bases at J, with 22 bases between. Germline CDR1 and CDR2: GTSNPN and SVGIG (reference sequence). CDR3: CAWRPGGGRGMNQPQHF. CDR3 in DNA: TGTGCCTGGAGGCCTGGGGGGGGCAGGGGAATGAATCAGCCCCAGCATTTT.

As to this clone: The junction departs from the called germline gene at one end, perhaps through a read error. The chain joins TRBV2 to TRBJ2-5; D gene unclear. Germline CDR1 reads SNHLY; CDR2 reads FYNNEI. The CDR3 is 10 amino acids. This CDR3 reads CASSEETQYF. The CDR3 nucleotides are TGTGCCAGCAGCGAAGAGACCCAGTACTTC.

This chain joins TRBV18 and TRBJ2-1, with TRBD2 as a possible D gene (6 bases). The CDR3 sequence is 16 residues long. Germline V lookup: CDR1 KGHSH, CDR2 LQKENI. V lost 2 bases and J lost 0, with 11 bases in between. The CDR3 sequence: CASSPGAGISYNEQFF. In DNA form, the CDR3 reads TGTGCCAGCTCACCAGGGGCGGGGATCTCCTACAATGAGCAGTTCTTC. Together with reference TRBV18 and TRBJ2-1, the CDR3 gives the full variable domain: NAGVMQNPRHLVRRRGQEARLRCSPMKGHSHVYWYRQLPEEGLKFMVYLQKENIIDESGMPKERFSAEFPKEGPSILRIQQVVRGDSAAYFCASSPGAGISYNEQFFGPGTRLTVL.

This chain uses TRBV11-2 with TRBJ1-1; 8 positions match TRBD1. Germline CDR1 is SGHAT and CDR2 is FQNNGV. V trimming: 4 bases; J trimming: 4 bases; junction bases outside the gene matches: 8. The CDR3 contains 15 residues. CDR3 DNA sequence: TGTGCCAGCAGCTCCCGGACAGGGAAGGGCACTGAAGCTTTCTTT. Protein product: CASSSRTGKGTEAFF.

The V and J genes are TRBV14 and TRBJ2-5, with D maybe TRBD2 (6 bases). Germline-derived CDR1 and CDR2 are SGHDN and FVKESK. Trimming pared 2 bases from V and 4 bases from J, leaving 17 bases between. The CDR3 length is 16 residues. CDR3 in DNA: TGTGCCAGCAGCCAAACGCGGGACCCCGGACGAGAGACCCAGTACTTC. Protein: CASSQTRDPGRETQYF.

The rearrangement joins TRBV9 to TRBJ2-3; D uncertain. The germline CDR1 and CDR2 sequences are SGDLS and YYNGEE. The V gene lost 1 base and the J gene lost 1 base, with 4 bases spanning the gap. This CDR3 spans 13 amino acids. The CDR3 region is CASSVQGTDTQYF. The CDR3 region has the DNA TGTGCCAGCAGCGTACAGGGCACAGATACGCAGTATTTT. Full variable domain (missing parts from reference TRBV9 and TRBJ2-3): DSGVTQTPKHLITATGQRVTLRCSPRSGDLSVYWYQQSLDQGLQFLIQYYNGEERAKGNILERFSAQQFPDLHSELNLSSLELGDSALYFCASSVQGTDTQYFGPGTRLTVL.

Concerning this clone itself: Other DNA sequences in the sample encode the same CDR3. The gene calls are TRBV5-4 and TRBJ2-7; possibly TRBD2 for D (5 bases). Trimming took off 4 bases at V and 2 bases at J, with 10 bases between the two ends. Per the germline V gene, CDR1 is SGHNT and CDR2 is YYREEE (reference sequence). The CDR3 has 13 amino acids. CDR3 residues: CASSTPGAYEQYF. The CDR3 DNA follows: TGTGCCAGCAGCACGCCCGGGGCCTACGAGCAGTACTTC.

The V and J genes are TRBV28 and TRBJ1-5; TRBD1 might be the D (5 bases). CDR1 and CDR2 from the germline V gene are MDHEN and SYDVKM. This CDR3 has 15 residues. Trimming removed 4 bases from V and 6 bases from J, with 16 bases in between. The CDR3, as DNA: TGTGCCAGCAGTTCAAGCAGGGAAGGCGGTCAGCCCCAGCATTTT. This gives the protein CASSSSREGGQPQHF.

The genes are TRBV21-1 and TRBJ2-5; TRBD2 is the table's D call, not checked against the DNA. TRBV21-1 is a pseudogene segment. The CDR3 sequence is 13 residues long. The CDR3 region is CASSNRGEETQYF. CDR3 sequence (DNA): TGTGCCAGCAGCAATCGGGGGGAAGAGACCCAGTACTTC.

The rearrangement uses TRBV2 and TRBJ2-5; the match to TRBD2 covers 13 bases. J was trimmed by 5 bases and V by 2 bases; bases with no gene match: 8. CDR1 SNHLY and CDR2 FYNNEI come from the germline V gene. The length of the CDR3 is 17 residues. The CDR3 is CASSERTSGGAAETQYF. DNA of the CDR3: TGTGCCAGCAGTGAAAGAACTAGCGGGGGGGCCGCGGAGACCCAGTACTTC. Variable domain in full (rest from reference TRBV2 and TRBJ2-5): EPEVTQTPSHQVTQMGQEVILRCVPISNHLYFYWYRQILGQKVEFLVSFYNNEISEKSEIFDDQFSVERPDGSNFTLKIRSTKLEDSAMYFCASSERTSGGAAETQYFGPGTRLLVL.

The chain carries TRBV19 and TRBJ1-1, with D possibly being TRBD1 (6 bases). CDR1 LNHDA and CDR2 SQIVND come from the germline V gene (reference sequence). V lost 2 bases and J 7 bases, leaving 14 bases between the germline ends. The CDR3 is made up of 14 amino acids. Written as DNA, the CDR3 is TGTGCCAGTAGTATATCCGGGGGGGCAGGTGAAGCTTTCTTT. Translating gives CASSISGGAGEAFF. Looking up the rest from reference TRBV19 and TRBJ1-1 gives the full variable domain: DGGITQSPKYLFRKEGQNVTLSCEQNLNHDAMYWYRQDPGQGLRLIYYSQIVNDFQKGDIAEGYSVSREKKESFPLTVTSAQKNPTAFYLCASSISGGAGEAFFGQGTRLTVV.

Here the CDR3 reads CASSTDRGGEKLFF. CDR3 DNA sequence: TGTGCCAGCAGTACAGACAGGGGGGGCGAAAAACTGTTTTTT. The chain carries TRBV6-5 and TRBJ1-4; 9 bases are a match to TRBD1. J lost 8 bases, V lost 5 bases, and 6 bases had no gene match. Germline lookup yields CDR1 MNHEY and CDR2 SVGAGI. The CDR3 is made up of 14 amino acids.

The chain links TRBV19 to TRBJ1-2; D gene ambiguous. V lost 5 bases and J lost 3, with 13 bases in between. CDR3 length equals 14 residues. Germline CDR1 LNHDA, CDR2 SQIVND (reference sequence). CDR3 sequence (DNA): TGTGCCAGTAGTCAGGCCCCGGCCGACTATGGCTACACCTTC. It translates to CASSQAPADYGYTF.

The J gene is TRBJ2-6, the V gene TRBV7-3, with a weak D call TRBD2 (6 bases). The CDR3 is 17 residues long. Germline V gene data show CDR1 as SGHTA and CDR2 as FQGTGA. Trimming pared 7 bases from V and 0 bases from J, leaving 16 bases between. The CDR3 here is CASTLNGGPSGANVLTF. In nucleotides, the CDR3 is TGTGCCAGCACCCTTAATGGAGGGCCCTCTGGGGCCAACGTCCTGACTTTC.

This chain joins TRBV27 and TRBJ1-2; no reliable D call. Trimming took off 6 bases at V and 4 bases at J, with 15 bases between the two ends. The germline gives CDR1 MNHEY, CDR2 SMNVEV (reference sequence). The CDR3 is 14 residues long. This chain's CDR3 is CASRSAGFSYGYTF. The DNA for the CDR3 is TGTGCCAGCAGGTCCGCGGGGTTCAGCTATGGCTACACCTTC.

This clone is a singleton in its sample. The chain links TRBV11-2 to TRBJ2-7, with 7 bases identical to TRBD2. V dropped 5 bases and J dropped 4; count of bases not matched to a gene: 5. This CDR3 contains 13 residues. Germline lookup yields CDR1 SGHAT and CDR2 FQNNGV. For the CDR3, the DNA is TGTGCCAGCAGCCCGGCTAGCGGATACGAGCAGTACGTC. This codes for CASSPASGYEQYV.

In nucleotides, the CDR3 is TGCGCCAGCAGCATGAGACAGGGTAGCGGCGGTGAAGCTTTCTTT. Its protein product is CASSMRQGSGGEAFF. The chain has TRBV5-1 and TRBJ1-1, with 7 bases lining up with TRBD1. This CDR3 contains 15 residues. Germline V gene data show CDR1 as SGHRS and CDR2 as YFSETQ. The V and J ends lost 4 bases and 7 bases, in that order; junction bases with no gene match: 13.

CDR3: CAWSRQGSYGYTF. The CDR3 nucleotides are TGTGCCTGGAGTCGACAGGGGTCCTATGGCTACACCTTC. This chain links TRBV30 with TRBJ1-2; 8 bases match TRBD1. This CDR3 has 13 amino acids. Germline CDR1 and CDR2: GTSNPN and SVGIG (reference sequence). V dropped 2 bases and J dropped 4; count of bases not matched to a gene: 3. The entire variable domain, with the rest obtained from reference TRBV30 and TRBJ1-2, is as follows: SQTIHQWPATLVQPVGSPLSLECTVEGTSNPNLYWYRQAAGRGLQLLFYSVGIGQISSEVPQNLSASRPQDRQFILSSKKLLLSDSGFYLCAWSRQGSYGYTFGSGTRLTVV.

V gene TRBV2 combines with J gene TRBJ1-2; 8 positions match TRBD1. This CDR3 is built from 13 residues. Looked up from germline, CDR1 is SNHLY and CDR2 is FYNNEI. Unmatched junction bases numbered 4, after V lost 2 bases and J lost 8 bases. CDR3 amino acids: CASSEQGAIGYTF. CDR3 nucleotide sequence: TGTGCCAGCAGTGAACAGGGGGCGATCGGCTACACCTTC.

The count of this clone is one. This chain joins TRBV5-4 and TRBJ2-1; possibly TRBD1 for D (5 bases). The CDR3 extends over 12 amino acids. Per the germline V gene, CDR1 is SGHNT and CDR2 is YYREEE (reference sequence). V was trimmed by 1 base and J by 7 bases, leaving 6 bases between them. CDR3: CASSLSGNEQFF. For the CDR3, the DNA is TGTGCCAGCAGCTTGTCAGGGAATGAGCAGTTCTTC.

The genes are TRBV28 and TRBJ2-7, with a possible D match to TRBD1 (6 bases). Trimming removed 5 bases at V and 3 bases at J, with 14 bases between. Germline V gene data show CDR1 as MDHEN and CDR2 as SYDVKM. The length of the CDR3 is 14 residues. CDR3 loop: CASSPPGTHYEQYF. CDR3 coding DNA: TGTGCCAGCAGTCCACCCGGGACACACTACGAGCAGTACTTC.